The rows below give T cell receptor beta chains drawn from one sample of a study of human T cells and chemical hapten exposure. One entry per CDR3 protein, called by TCRdb with MiXCR from the RACE reads. The table has 43,000 or so distinct CDR3 sequences, around 4.1% seen once. Sequenced material: whole blood. The receptors come from a female donor in good health. Some clones in this sample may be carry-over from other donors' samples. The CDR3 runs from the conserved cysteine through the conserved F or W. The D gene is left open where the match is weak. Clone size is shown for a subset of rows, as once, few, many or a class of expanded clone.

D gene: TRBD1
V gene: TRBV10-3
clone size: many
J gene: TRBJ2-5
CDR3 protein: CAISGAGQGEETQYF
CDR3 DNA: TGTGCCATCAGTGGAGCGGGACAGGGGGAAGAGACCCAGTACTTC

D gene: -
V gene: TRBV6-2/TRBV6-3
clone size: many
J gene: TRBJ1-2
CDR3 protein: CASSYHGQVNYGYTF
CDR3 DNA: TGTGCCAGCAGTTACCACGGACAAGTTAACTATGGCTACACCTTC

D gene: TRBD2
V gene: TRBV7-2
clone size: many
J gene: TRBJ2-5
CDR3 protein: CASSPQRGRETQYF
CDR3 DNA: TGTGCCAGCAGCCCCCAGCGGGGGAGGGAGACCCAGTACTTC

D gene: TRBD1
V gene: TRBV12-3/TRBV12-4
clone size: many
J gene: TRBJ1-2
CDR3 protein: CASSFSGQGARGYGYTF
CDR3 DNA: TGTGCCAGCAGTTTTTCCGGACAGGGGGCGCGAGGCTATGGCTACACCTTC

D gene: -
V gene: TRBV7-3
clone size: many
J gene: TRBJ1-5
CDR3 protein: CASSLIRQYSTSWGNQPQHF
CDR3 DNA: TGTGCCAGCAGCTTAATTCGACAGTATTCGACGTCGTGGGGCAATCAGCCCCAGCATTTT

D gene: TRBD1
V gene: TRBV12-3/TRBV12-4
clone size: few
J gene: TRBJ1-4
CDR3 protein: CASSLGQGGEKLFF
CDR3 DNA: TGTGCCAGCAGTTTAGGACAGGGGGGTGAAAAACTGTTTTTT

D gene: -
V gene: TRBV4-1
clone size: -
J gene: TRBJ2-7
CDR3 protein: CASSQDLQGGGEQYF
CDR3 DNA: TGCGCCAGCAGCCAAGATTTGCAGGGGGGTGGCGAGCAGTACTTC

D gene: -
V gene: TRBV6-2/TRBV6-3
clone size: many
J gene: TRBJ2-3
CDR3 protein: CASSPMGTDTQYF
CDR3 DNA: TGTGCCAGCAGTCCGATGGGCACAGATACGCAGTATTTT

D gene: TRBD1
V gene: TRBV7-2
clone size: many
J gene: TRBJ2-7
CDR3 protein: CASSRTRGSAYEQYF
CDR3 DNA: TGTGCCAGCAGCCGTACCAGGGGGAGCGCCTACGAGCAGTACTTC

D gene: -
V gene: TRBV5-1
clone size: many
J gene: TRBJ2-3
CDR3 protein: CASSLSDPSTDTQYF
CDR3 DNA: TGCGCCAGCAGCCTCTCGGACCCTAGCACAGATACGCAGTATTTT

D gene: TRBD1
V gene: TRBV28
clone size: many
J gene: TRBJ1-1
CDR3 protein: CASSGPGGYTEAFF
CDR3 DNA: TGTGCCAGCAGTGGACCAGGGGGGTACACTGAAGCTTTCTTT